A single sample gave rise to the 26 T cell receptor beta chains below, sequenced in a study of blood T cell repertoires in COVID-19 (dated by TCRdb to about 2020). Library method: the immunoSEQ multiplex PCR assay. Not all clones reach the TCRdb copy of this immuneACCESS table, which keeps in-frame sequences only. Checked studies attribute under half of the gap to unresolved V genes and leave the rest unexplained. This sample holds fewer than 110,000 clones; around four fifths were observed only once. In total, the top ten clones hold 12% of the sample. Input material: peripheral blood. These receptor sequences come from a human donor in a cohort sampled during active COVID-19.

V is TRBV5-5 and J is TRBJ1-1, with D maybe TRBD1 (5 bases). The CDR3 length is 15 residues. Trimming shortened V by 5 bases and J by 1 base, and 15 bases separated the two germline ends. Germline V gene data show CDR1 as SGHKS and CDR2 as YYEKEE (reference sequence). The CDR3 is CASRSLRTPNTEAFF. The DNA for the CDR3 is TGTGCCAGCAGATCCCTCAGGACACCGAACACTGAAGCTTTCTTT.

This clone was observed once. The gene calls are TRBV15 and TRBJ1-4; TRBD1 is a possible D gene (6 bases). Trimming stripped 8 bases from V and 6 bases from J, with 16 bases between. Germline-derived CDR1 and CDR2 are LNHNV and YYDKDF (reference sequence). The CDR3 spans 14 residues. The CDR3 nucleotides read TGTGCCACCGGGGTCAGGGGAGAGGATGAAAAACTGTTTTTT. Translating it yields CATGVRGEDEKLFF.

The rearrangement uses TRBV14 and TRBJ2-6; a weak D match, TRBD1 (5 bases). CDR3 length: 18 residues. Trimming shortened V by 5 bases and J by 0 bases, and 17 bases separated the two germline ends. Germline CDR1 and CDR2: SGHDN and FVKESK. CDR3 DNA sequence: TGTGCCAGCAGCGAAGGGGCAGAGCTTCACTCTGGGGCCAACGTCCTGACTTTC. Residues: CASSEGAELHSGANVLTF.

The V and J genes are TRBV5-4 and TRBJ2-7, with 7 bases lining up with TRBD1. Germline trimming cut 2 bases from V and 3 bases from J; bases unmatched to any gene: 8. The CDR3 sequence is 15 residues long. Germline V gene sequence: CDR1 SGHNT, CDR2 YYREEE (reference sequence). The CDR3 nucleotides read TGTGCCAGCAGCTTAGGGGGCAGGGGCGACTACGAGCAGTACTTC. Protein: CASSLGGRGDYEQYF.

This chain uses TRBV6-2 or TRBV6-3 with TRBJ1-2; no clear D. V gave up 6 bases and J gave up 4 bases, with 18 bases separating them. The CDR3 totals 15 residues. Looked up from germline, CDR1 is MNHEY and CDR2 is SVGEGT. This CDR3 is CASSLMEEFTYGYTF. In nucleotides, the CDR3 is TGTGCCAGCAGCCTAATGGAGGAGTTTACCTATGGCTACACCTTC.

The gene calls are TRBV5-1 and TRBJ1-1; the match to TRBD1 covers 11 bases. CDR1 and CDR2 from the germline V gene are SGHRS and YFSETQ. The CDR3 consists of 16 residues. J was trimmed by 5 bases and V by 3 bases; bases with no gene match: 9. The CDR3 spells CASSSGQGVLRTEAFF. Written as DNA, the CDR3 is TGCGCCAGCAGCTCGGGACAGGGGGTCCTTAGGACTGAAGCTTTCTTT.

This clone was counted many times. The chain links TRBV6-5 to TRBJ2-7, with D unresolved. Trimming left V 4 bases short and J 6 bases short, with 13 bases between. The CDR3 sequence is 13 residues long. Per germline, CDR1 MNHEY and CDR2 SVGAGI. In nucleotides, the CDR3 is TGTGCCAGCAGTTCCCCCGGTGGAGCCGAGCAGTACTTC. This translates into CASSSPGGAEQYF.

The CDR3 loop is CASSLPRQAGAEAFF. The CDR3 DNA reads as TGTGCCAGCAGCTTACCAAGGCAGGCGGGCGCTGAAGCTTTCTTT. This sequence joins TRBV5-4 and TRBJ1-1; no reliable D call. Trimming cost V 2 bases and J 6 bases, with 17 bases left between them. The CDR3 consists of 15 residues. Germline CDR1 and CDR2: SGHNT and YYREEE (reference sequence). Full variable domain (rest looked up from reference TRBV5-4 and TRBJ1-1): ETGVTQSPTHLIKTRGQQVTLRCSSQSGHNTVSWYQQALGQGPQFIFQYYREEENGRGNFPPRFSGLQFPNYSSELNVNALELDDSALYLCASSLPRQAGAEAFFGQGTRLTVV.

The V and J genes are TRBV5-1 and TRBJ2-2; D uncertain. CDR1 SGHRS and CDR2 YFSETQ come from the germline V gene. V was pared by 2 bases and J by 6 bases, with 8 bases between. CDR3 length: 13 residues. The CDR3 loop is CASSFRSAGELFF. The CDR3 DNA sequence: TGCGCCAGCAGCTTCCGATCGGCCGGGGAGCTGTTTTTT.

This rearrangement joins TRBV30 to TRBJ1-2; perhaps TRBD1 as D (6 bases). Germline lookup yields CDR1 GTSNPN and CDR2 SVGIG (reference sequence). There are 12 residues in the CDR3. V lost 7 bases and J lost 7, with 16 bases in between. CDR3 in amino acids: CALSGGQGGYTF. The CDR3 nucleotides read TGTGCCTTAAGCGGGGGGCAGGGTGGCTACACCTTC.

This chain links TRBV19 with TRBJ1-2; D not certain. V lost 7 bases to trimming and J lost 7 bases, with 22 bases between them. The germline CDR1 and CDR2 sequences are LNHDA and SQIVND (reference sequence). The CDR3 runs to 15 residues. The CDR3 is CASIPRGEFVSGYTF. CDR3 DNA sequence: TGTGCCAGTATACCTCGGGGAGAATTCGTCAGTGGCTACACCTTC. Full variable domain (remainder filled in from reference TRBV19 and TRBJ1-2): DGGITQSPKYLFRKEGQNVTLSCEQNLNHDAMYWYRQDPGQGLRLIYYSQIVNDFQKGDIAEGYSVSREKKESFPLTVTSAQKNPTAFYLCASIPRGEFVSGYTFGSGTRLTVV.

The V and J genes are TRBV7-2 and TRBJ1-5, with TRBD1 identical over 9 bases. Germline trimming cut 5 bases from V and 4 bases from J; bases unmatched to any gene: 3. From germline, CDR1 is SGHTA and CDR2 FQGNSA. This CDR3 is built from 14 residues. Written as DNA, the CDR3 is TGTGCCAGCAGCCAGGGGACAGGGAATCAGCCCCAGCATTTT. The encoded protein is CASSQGTGNQPQHF.

The genes are TRBV19 and TRBJ2-4; tentative D call: TRBD2 (5 bases). V dropped 1 base and J dropped 6 bases, with 10 bases sitting between them. The V gene's germline CDR1 is LNHDA and CDR2 SQIVND (reference sequence). The CDR3 sequence is 14 residues long. Here the CDR3 DNA reads TGTGCCAGTAGTATAGCACCGGGAATAAACATTCAGTACTTC. Its protein product is CASSIAPGINIQYF. Drawing the rest from reference TRBV19 and TRBJ2-4, the complete variable domain is DGGITQSPKYLFRKEGQNVTLSCEQNLNHDAMYWYRQDPGQGLRLIYYSQIVNDFQKGDIAEGYSVSREKKESFPLTVTSAQKNPTAFYLCASSIAPGINIQYFGAGTRLSVL.

CDR3 in amino acids: CASSVAQGQETQYF. CDR3 DNA: TGTGCCAGCAGCGTAGCCCAGGGACAAGAGACCCAGTACTTC. The gene calls are TRBV9 and TRBJ2-5; tentative D call: TRBD1 (5 bases). The length of the CDR3 is 14 residues. V gave up 0 bases and J gave up 2 bases, with 8 bases separating them. Germline CDR1 SGDLS, CDR2 YYNGEE.

V and J are TRBV18 and TRBJ1-1; D is unclear. CDR3 size: 14 residues. V dropped 5 bases and J dropped 7 bases, with 17 bases sitting between them. From germline, CDR1 is KGHSH and CDR2 LQKENI. The CDR3 is CASSFSAQGGEAFF. The CDR3 nucleotides are TGTGCCAGCTCATTCTCGGCCCAAGGAGGTGAAGCTTTCTTT.

The chain joins TRBV9 to TRBJ1-2; D gene ambiguous. Trimming removed 3 bases at V and 3 bases at J, with 9 bases between. Germline CDR1 reads SGDLS; CDR2 reads YYNGEE. The CDR3 is made up of 13 amino acids. The CDR3 loop reads CASSGGNYYGYTF. The CDR3 nucleotides are TGTGCCAGCAGCGGCGGGAATTACTATGGCTACACCTTC.

The chain couples TRBV28 to TRBJ2-2; 7 nucleotides agree with TRBD2. Germline V gives CDR1 MDHEN, CDR2 SYDVKM. Trimming removed 7 bases from V and 0 bases from J; junction bases left unmatched: 5. This CDR3 has 15 amino acids. The CDR3 nucleotides read TGTGCCAGCATGGGCGGGGGATCGAACACCGGGGAGCTGTTTTTT. This sequence encodes CASMGGGSNTGELFF.

This chain joins TRBV6-1 and TRBJ1-4; no definite D call. The V gene lost 0 bases and the J gene lost 17 bases, with 16 bases spanning the gap. This CDR3 is 13 amino acids long. Germline V lookup: CDR1 MNHNS, CDR2 SASEGT. The CDR3 nucleotides read TGTGCCAGCAGTGAAGCAGGCAGGCCCGGCGACTTTTTT. This gives the protein CASSEAGRPGDFF.

The chain recombines TRBV19 with TRBJ1-2, with TRBD1 matching over 9 bases. The germline gives CDR1 LNHDA, CDR2 SQIVND (reference sequence). The CDR3 has 17 amino acids. J gave up 0 bases and V 3 bases, and 8 bases lay outside the gene matches. CDR3 amino acids: CASSIIQGAKPNYGYTF. CDR3 DNA: TGTGCCAGTAGTATTATACAGGGGGCCAAACCTAACTATGGCTACACCTTC. The variable domain in full, completed from reference TRBV19 and TRBJ1-2, reads DGGITQSPKYLFRKEGQNVTLSCEQNLNHDAMYWYRQDPGQGLRLIYYSQIVNDFQKGDIAEGYSVSREKKESFPLTVTSAQKNPTAFYLCASSIIQGAKPNYGYTFGSGTRLTVV.

This rearrangement joins TRBV10-3 to TRBJ2-7, with 7 bases fitting TRBD2. Germline CDR1 and CDR2: ENHRY and SYGVKD. V trimming: 0 bases; J trimming: 4 bases; junction bases outside the gene matches: 18. This CDR3 region has 19 residues. CDR3 in DNA: TGTGCCATCAGTGAGTCGGTGGGAGAGATATCTAGAGCGGGATACGAGCAGTACTTC. Its translation is CAISESVGEISRAGYEQYF.

V gene TRBV10-3 combines with J gene TRBJ2-1, with 7 bases that match TRBD1. Germline V gene data show CDR1 as ENHRY and CDR2 as SYGVKD. The CDR3 is 15 residues long. With 2 bases clipped from V and 4 bases from J, the junction kept 5 bases outside the gene matches. The CDR3 protein is CAISEGQGVYNEQFF. The CDR3 nucleotides read TGTGCCATCAGTGAGGGCCAGGGGGTTTACAATGAGCAGTTCTTC.

CDR3 residues: CASSPTLSADTGELFF. In DNA, the CDR3 is TGCGCCAGCAGCCCCACTCTATCTGCGGACACCGGGGAGCTGTTTTTT. This rearrangement joins TRBV5-1 to TRBJ2-2, with D unclear. CDR1 is SGHRS and CDR2 is YFSETQ in the germline V gene. Trimming pared 4 bases from V and 3 bases from J, leaving 16 bases between. The CDR3 has 16 amino acids.

V gene TRBV7-2 combines with J gene TRBJ1-5; D not resolved. CDR1 SGHTA and CDR2 FQGNSA come from the germline V gene. Trimming cost V 5 bases and J 3 bases, with 8 bases left between them. The CDR3 contains 13 residues. The CDR3 reads CASSQALNQPQHF. The CDR3 nucleotides are TGTGCCAGCAGCCAAGCCCTCAATCAGCCCCAGCATTTT. The entire variable domain, with the rest obtained from reference TRBV7-2 and TRBJ1-5, is as follows: GAGVSQSPSNKVTEKGKDVELRCDPISGHTALYWYRQSLGQGLEFLIYFQGNSAPDKSGLPSDRFSAERTGGSVSTLTIQRTQQEDSAVYLCASSQALNQPQHFGDGTRLSIL.

CDR3 in DNA: TGTGCCAGCTCACCACCGGGGGCCCAGTTCTTC. Translating gives CASSPPGAQFF. The chain combines TRBV18 with TRBJ2-1, with D perhaps matching TRBD1 (6 bases). Trimming removed 0 bases from V and 13 bases from J, with 7 bases in between. The germline V gene encodes CDR1 KGHSH and CDR2 LQKENI. CDR3 size: 11 residues.

This clone was seen more than once but under ten times. Distinct nucleotide sequences in the sample also encode this CDR3. The chain is built from TRBV2 and TRBJ1-1; 7 bases are shared with TRBD1. This CDR3 is 13 amino acids long. The germline gives CDR1 SNHLY, CDR2 FYNNEI. The trim removed 5 bases at V and 1 base at J, leaving 1 base unmatched. CDR3 sequence reads: CASSQGENTEAFF. Here the CDR3 DNA reads TGTGCCAGCAGTCAGGGGGAGAACACTGAAGCTTTCTTT.

The V gene is TRBV12-3 or TRBV12-4, the J gene TRBJ2-1; TRBD1 matches 7 bases. The CDR3 sequence is 11 residues long. Trimming took 6 bases from V and 9 from J; bases not matched to a gene: 2. CDR3 DNA sequence: TGTGCCAGCAGCCGACAGGGTGAGCAGTTCTTC. Amino acid sequence: CASSRQGEQFF.